The 13 T cell receptor beta chains below all came from one sample that was sequenced in a study of regulatory T cells in long-lasting Graves disease. Time point here: newly diagnosed GD, antithyroid drugs for less than 3 months. The TCR library was made from RNA that had been extracted from PBMCs in TRIzol. Construction of the TCR beta libraries employed iRepertoire HTBI primers in conjunction with Arm-PCR of CDR3 regions. Using its own MiXCR run on the multiplex PCR reads, TCRdb lists one record per CDR3 protein. Of 400,000 to 650,000 distinct CDR3 sequences listed, about 15% are singletons. These same records also appear under a second study, on T cells in Graves' hyperthyroidism and ophthalmopathy.

The sample consisted of peripheral blood mononuclear cells (PBMCs), taken at new diagnosis, from a patient treated with antithyroid drugs. The receptors shown here come from a woman aged 40-65 years with Graves disease.

The chain employs TRBV19 and TRBJ2-1, with 9 positions matching TRBD1. The CDR3 contains 15 residues. Germline CDR1 LNHDA, CDR2 SQIVND (reference sequence). V lost 9 bases to trimming and J lost 7 bases; unmatched junction nucleotides: 13. CDR3 loop: CASRDRDTFRNEQFF. The DNA for the CDR3 is TGTGCCAGCCGGGACAGGGATACATTTCGGAATGAGCAGTTCTTC.

In its sample, this clonotype was seen a few times. The chain uses TRBV7-9 and TRBJ1-2, with 11 nucleotides matching TRBD1. Germline lookup yields CDR1 SEHNR and CDR2 FQNEAQ (reference sequence). Trimming removed 5 bases from V and 6 bases from J; junction bases left unmatched: 5. This CDR3 is built from 14 residues. CDR3 amino acids: CASSAGQGADGYTF. The CDR3 DNA reads as TGTGCCAGCAGCGCCGGACAGGGGGCAGATGGCTACACCTTC.

This clonotype was observed a handful of times. At one of its ends the junction is not consistent with the germline gene, which may arise from a read error. The rearrangement uses TRBV10-1 and TRBJ1-2; 9 bases are a match to TRBD1. This CDR3 spans 14 amino acids. Germline CDR1 WNHNN, CDR2 SYGVQD (reference sequence). The CDR3 sequence: CASSRQGGSYGYTF. Here the CDR3 DNA reads TGTGCCAGCAGTAGACAGGGGGGGAGCTATGGCTACACCTTC.

This clonotype was seen at least ten times. The chain joins TRBV5-1 to TRBJ1-2; 7 bases match TRBD1. Trimming at V came to 4 bases and at J to 8 bases, leaving 20 bases not matched to a gene. Germline values: CDR1 SGHRS, CDR2 YFSETQ. This CDR3 contains 17 residues. The CDR3 bases are TGCGCCAGCAGCCCGGACGTTTTGTACAGGGGTGATGGAGGCTACACCTTC. Translating gives CASSPDVLYRGDGGYTF.

This clonotype came up many times. An end of the junction differs from the germline gene, which may be a read error. The chain carries TRBV24-1 and TRBJ2-1; D not resolved. The CDR3 has 12 residues. The V gene's germline CDR1 is KGHDR and CDR2 SFDVKD. The CDR3 DNA is TGTGCCACTAGTGACTTCGGCCAATCTGAGTTCTTC. Translated, it gives CATSDFGQSEFF.

The CDR3 bases are TGCAGTGCTAGAGGTAACTACCACTACGAGCAGTACTTC. This sequence encodes CSARGNYHYEQYF. V and J are TRBV20-1 and TRBJ2-7; no clear D gene. Trimming shortened V by 1 base and J by 3 bases, and 10 bases separated the two germline ends. Germline V gives CDR1 DFQATT, CDR2 SNEGSKA (reference sequence). This CDR3 comprises 13 residues.

This clonotype was detected only a few times. This chain uses TRBV6-1 with TRBJ2-7; no reliable D call. CDR1 is MNHNS and CDR2 is SASEGT in the germline V gene. CDR3 length: 14 amino acids. The germline V and J ends were trimmed by 5 bases and 0 bases, with 11 bases remaining between them. CDR3 coding DNA: TGTGCCAGCAGTCCCCGCCGAAGCTCCTACGAGCAGTACTTC. It yields the protein CASSPRRSSYEQYF.

This clonotype was counted a few times. The rearrangement joins TRBV24-1 to TRBJ2-7, with a tentative D call TRBD2 (6 bases). The CDR3 totals 18 residues. Germline V gene data show CDR1 as KGHDR and CDR2 as SFDVKD. V lost 4 bases, J lost 2 bases, and 23 bases lay in between. The CDR3 is CATSDTPARGLLTYEQYF. In DNA form, the CDR3 reads TGTGCCACCAGTGACACCCCAGCGCGGGGCCTCCTAACCTACGAGCAGTACTTC.

This clonotype was picked up many times. Germline is not matched at one junction end, which may reflect a read error. This rearrangement joins TRBV6-1 to TRBJ2-7, with 7 bases fitting TRBD2. CDR3 size: 15 residues. Germline-derived CDR1 and CDR2 are MNHNS and SASEGT. This CDR3 is CASSEAFSGSYEQYF. The CDR3, as DNA: TGTGCCAGCAGCGAAGCCTTTAGCGGGTCCTACGAGCAGTACTTC.

This clonotype was seen repeatedly, ten times or more. The chain links TRBV12-3 or TRBV12-4 to TRBJ2-3, with D perhaps given as TRBD1 or TRBD2 (5 bases each). The CDR3 contains 15 residues. Deletions cut 6 bases from V and 0 bases from J, with 13 bases between. The CDR3 region has the DNA TGTGCCAGCAGCTTGCGCCGGGACAGCACAGATACGCAGTATTTT. It translates to CASSLRRDSTDTQYF.

Ten or more counts support this clonotype. The chain has TRBV11-1 and TRBJ2-7; 7 bases are a match to TRBD1. V was clipped by 5 bases and J by 3 bases; unmatched bases: 7. The CDR3 runs 14 residues. Germline values: CDR1 SGHAT, CDR2 FQDESV (reference sequence). The CDR3 region has the DNA TGTGCCAGCAGCCCTACGGGACAGAACTACGAGCAGTACTTC. Translation: CASSPTGQNYEQYF. Full variable domain (missing parts from reference TRBV11-1 and TRBJ2-7): EAEVAQSPRYKITEKSQAVAFWCDPISGHATLYWYRQILGQGPELLVQFQDESVVDDSQLPKDRFSAERLKGVDSTLKIQPAELGDSAMYLCASSPTGQNYEQYFGPGTRLTVT.

On this clonotype itself: A single base separates this from a much larger clone, so it may be a read error. The chain links TRBV2 to TRBJ1-4, with TRBD1 identical over 7 bases. CDR3 length: 13 amino acids. Looked up from germline, CDR1 is SNHLY and CDR2 is FYNNEI. The CDR3 loop reads CASSRDSNEELFF. In DNA form, the CDR3 reads TGTGCCAGCAGCCGGGACAGTAATGAAGAACTGTTTTTT.

This clonotype was seen many times. This sequence joins TRBV9 and TRBJ2-7, with 7 bases identical to TRBD1. The CDR3 has 13 amino acids. With 4 bases clipped from V and 6 bases from J, the junction kept 7 bases outside the gene matches. CDR1 SGDLS and CDR2 YYNGEE come from the germline V gene. The CDR3: CASSSHRDSEQYF. The CDR3 coding sequence is TGTGCCAGCAGCTCCCACCGGGACAGCGAGCAGTACTTC.